The 27 T cell receptor beta chains listed next were all sequenced from one sample in a study of T cell responses to AZD1222 COVID-19 vaccine. Sequencing used immunoSEQ multiplex PCR; TCRdb keeps in-frame clones, though not all of them. The table has about 200,000 clones, roughly nine tenths seen once; the top ten hold 3.6%. The sequencing used peripheral blood, collected 28 days after the second dose of the MenACWY control vaccine. The receptors were gathered from an adult who received the MenACWY meningococcal vaccine as a control.

This chain connects TRBV5-1 to TRBJ1-1; 10 positions match TRBD1. Germline CDR1 and CDR2: SGHRS and YFSETQ. The CDR3 has 13 amino acids. Trimming removed 3 bases from V and 7 bases from J; junction bases left unmatched: 3. In nucleotides, the CDR3 is TGCGCCAGCAGCTACGGGACAGGGGTTGAAGCTTTCTTT. Translating gives CASSYGTGVEAFF.

This chain connects TRBV5-1 to TRBJ2-5, with 7 positions matching TRBD1. The ends lost 4 bases at V and 5 bases at J; junction bases unmatched: 8. The CDR3 loop spans 14 amino acids. Germline V gene lookup returns CDR1 SGHRS and CDR2 YFSETQ. The CDR3 coding sequence is TGCGCCAGCAGCCCCTCCACAGGGGTCGAGACCCAGTACTTC. This gives the protein CASSPSTGVETQYF.

This chain joins TRBV6-2 or TRBV6-3 and TRBJ1-1; D is ambiguous. The CDR3 covers 13 residues. Germline CDR1 is MNHEY and CDR2 is SVGEGT. V was clipped by 2 bases and J by 3 bases, with 7 bases between them. CDR3 region: CASSYTGYTEAFF. In nucleotides, the CDR3 is TGTGCCAGCAGTTACACGGGTTACACTGAAGCTTTCTTT.

CDR3 bases: TGTGCCAGCAGCACTGGACAGAGTACTAACTATGGCTACACCTTC. This translates into CASSTGQSTNYGYTF. The chain employs TRBV5-6 and TRBJ1-2; D is possibly TRBD1 (6 bases). Looked up from germline, CDR1 is SGHDT and CDR2 is YYEEEE. The CDR3 contains 15 residues. Trimming took off 4 bases at V and 0 bases at J, with 13 bases between the two ends.

The rearrangement links TRBV7-2 to TRBJ1-4; no clear D. Trimming removed 2 bases from V and 5 bases from J, with 12 bases in between. The CDR3 is 15 amino acids. The V gene's germline CDR1 is SGHTA and CDR2 FQGNSA. CDR3: CASSLSGGSNEKLFF. Here the CDR3 DNA reads TGTGCCAGCAGCTTAAGTGGCGGATCAAATGAAAAACTGTTTTTT. The whole variable domain, remainder taken from reference TRBV7-2 and TRBJ1-4, is GAGVSQSPSNKVTEKGKDVELRCDPISGHTALYWYRQSLGQGLEFLIYFQGNSAPDKSGLPSDRFSAERTGGSVSTLTIQRTQQEDSAVYLCASSLSGGSNEKLFFGSGTQLSVL.

This rearrangement joins TRBV4-3 to TRBJ2-1; 13 bases line up with TRBD2. Germline assignment: CDR1 LGHNA and CDR2 YSLEER. This CDR3 is 15 amino acids long. V trimming: 4 bases; J trimming: 5 bases; junction bases outside the gene matches: 2. CDR3 DNA: TGCGCCAGCAGCCGCGGACTAGCGGGAGACAATGAGCAGTTCTTC. As protein: CASSRGLAGDNEQFF.

This rearrangement joins TRBV9 to TRBJ2-1; 9 positions agree with TRBD1. From germline, CDR1 is SGDLS and CDR2 YYNGEE. Germline trimming cut 4 bases from V and 4 bases from J; bases unmatched to any gene: 3. This CDR3 is 14 amino acids long. The CDR3 DNA sequence: TGTGCCAGCAGCAGAGGACAGGGGTACAATGAGCAGTTCTTC. Encoded protein: CASSRGQGYNEQFF.

The chain is built from TRBV15 and TRBJ1-4; 9 nucleotides line up with TRBD1. Germline V gives CDR1 LNHNV, CDR2 YYDKDF (reference sequence). CDR3 length: 15 residues. The J segment lost 8 bases and the V segment lost 1 base, leaving 5 bases of the junction unmatched. This CDR3 reads CATSRAKGTGEKLFF. The DNA of the CDR3 is TGTGCCACCAGCAGAGCGAAGGGGACAGGGGAAAAACTGTTTTTT.

The rearrangement links TRBV5-8 to TRBJ1-1; D is undetermined. The V gene lost 2 bases and the J gene lost 1 base, with 12 bases spanning the gap. Germline assignment: CDR1 SGHTS and CDR2 YDEGEE. This CDR3 contains 15 residues. The CDR3 loop reads CASSFPGLENTEAFF. The CDR3 DNA sequence: TGTGCCAGCAGCTTCCCGGGTTTGGAGAACACTGAAGCTTTCTTT.

This clone was counted a single time. The CDR3 sequence is CASSQKGGQGVWMNTEAFF. CDR3 DNA sequence: TGTGCCAGCAGTCAAAAGGGGGGACAGGGTGTGTGGATGAACACTGAAGCTTTCTTT. The chain links TRBV6-6 to TRBJ1-1; 9 nucleotides align to TRBD1. This CDR3 contains 19 residues. The junction had 16 bases not matched to a gene; V was cut back by 5 bases and J by 0 bases. From germline, CDR1 is MNHNY and CDR2 SVGAGI (reference sequence).

This chain uses TRBV9 with TRBJ1-3, with 8 bases identical to TRBD1. CDR1 and CDR2 (germline): SGDLS, YYNGEE. The CDR3 totals 18 residues. V shed 4 bases and J 4 bases; nucleotides not matched to a gene: 16. CDR3: CASSPLGGGQGSGNTIYF. CDR3 DNA: TGTGCCAGCAGCCCCCTAGGAGGAGGACAGGGATCCGGAAACACCATATATTTT.

Only a few counts were recorded for this clone. The V call is TRBV19, the J call TRBJ1-2; 8 bases agree with TRBD1. Germline V gene sequence: CDR1 LNHDA, CDR2 SQIVND (reference sequence). The V segment lost 3 bases and the J segment 6 bases; nucleotides outside the gene matches: 9. The CDR3 sequence is 15 residues long. The CDR3 coding sequence is TGTGCCAGTAGTATTCAAACAGGGGGTAGGGATGGCTACACCTTC. This translates into CASSIQTGGRDGYTF.

The chain employs TRBV9 and TRBJ1-2; 9 nucleotides agree with TRBD1. Per germline, CDR1 SGDLS and CDR2 YYNGEE. V gave up 5 bases and J gave up 8 bases; unmatched junction bases: 7. The CDR3 consists of 13 residues. CDR3 coding DNA: TGTGCCAGCAGTGGACAGGGGAGCAGAGGCTACACCTTC. As protein: CASSGQGSRGYTF.

J is TRBJ2-1 and V is TRBV11-2; 7 nucleotides match TRBD1. The CDR3 is made up of 16 amino acids. V was pared by 5 bases and J by 0 bases, with 7 bases of the junction left unmatched. The germline V gene has CDR1 SGHAT and CDR2 FQNNGV. The CDR3 bases are TGTGCCAGCAGCCCAGGGACAGTACCCTCCTACAATGAGCAGTTCTTC. Translating gives CASSPGTVPSYNEQFF.

This clone was observed once. This rearrangement joins TRBV2 to TRBJ2-3; 7 nucleotides agree with TRBD2. Germline CDR1 reads SNHLY; CDR2 reads FYNNEI. J gave up 1 base and V 6 bases, and 10 bases lay outside the gene matches. This CDR3 spans 16 amino acids. CDR3 nucleotide sequence: TGTGCCAGCAGCCTGTCTCCTAGCGGACGCACAGATACGCAGTATTTT. As protein: CASSLSPSGRTDTQYF.

This chain uses TRBV5-5 with TRBJ2-1, with D perhaps given as TRBD1 or TRBD2 (5 bases each). The germline V gene encodes CDR1 SGHKS and CDR2 YYEKEE (reference sequence). Trimming took 2 bases from V and 7 from J, leaving 19 bases between them. This CDR3 is 16 amino acids long. CDR3 bases: TGTGCCAGCAGCTTTGGGGCGGGCAGGGCCCTAAATGAGCAGTTCTTC. Translation gives CASSFGAGRALNEQFF.

CDR3 in amino acids: CASSLTGLRDGYTF. The CDR3 nucleotides are TGTGCCAGTAGTTTAACAGGGTTAAGGGATGGCTACACCTTC. The V call is TRBV19, the J call TRBJ1-2; a weak D match, TRBD1 (6 bases). The germline V gene encodes CDR1 LNHDA and CDR2 SQIVND (reference sequence). The V and J ends lost 5 bases and 6 bases respectively, with 16 bases between them. The CDR3 length is 14 residues.

This chain's CDR3 is CASSRKEGKTQYF. CDR3 DNA: TGTGCCAGCAGCAGGAAGGAGGGAAAGACCCAGTACTTC. The rearrangement joins TRBV21-1 to TRBJ2-5; TRBD2 reflects the table's D call only, with no check against the DNA. TRBV21-1 is shown as a pseudogene. The CDR3 is 13 residues long.

This chain uses TRBV11-3 with TRBJ1-5, with TRBD1 matching over 7 bases. Per germline, CDR1 SGHNT and CDR2 YENEEA. The V segment lost 1 base and the J segment 3 bases; nucleotides outside the gene matches: 15. The CDR3 extends over 19 amino acids. For the CDR3, the DNA is TGTGCCAGCAGCTTAGGGTCCGACCCAGGGGGAGACTCCAATCAGCCCCAGCATTTT. Translated: CASSLGSDPGGDSNQPQHF.

The chain has TRBV28 and TRBJ2-1; D remains unclear. The CDR3 is made up of 11 amino acids. Trimming removed 4 bases at V and 8 bases at J, with 6 bases between. The germline V gene has CDR1 MDHEN and CDR2 SYDVKM. The CDR3: CASSSMHEQFF. CDR3 DNA: TGTGCCAGCAGTTCGATGCATGAGCAGTTCTTC.

This sequence joins TRBV19 and TRBJ2-5, with D possibly being TRBD2 (7 bases). The V and J ends lost 3 bases and 5 bases respectively, with 13 bases between them. Germline V lookup: CDR1 LNHDA, CDR2 SQIVND (reference sequence). CDR3 length: 14 residues. CDR3 DNA: TGTGCCAGTAGTATTCTGGGGGGGCCGGAGACCCAGTACTTC. Its translation is CASSILGGPETQYF.

This clone was picked up one time. The chain links TRBV6-7 to TRBJ2-2; no clear D gene. TRBV6-7 is sorted into the ORF group, with uncertain function. The CDR3 contains 17 residues. Deletions cut 0 bases from V and 1 base from J, with 12 bases between. The CDR3 is CASSYSTRVKNTGELFF. In DNA form, the CDR3 reads TGTGCCAGCAGTTACTCGACCCGGGTAAAGAACACCGGGGAGCTGTTTTTT.

This chain connects TRBV19 to TRBJ2-7; D not certain. CDR1 LNHDA and CDR2 SQIVND come from the germline V gene (reference sequence). V was trimmed by 0 bases and J by 2 bases, leaving 14 bases between them. The CDR3 runs to 16 residues. CDR3 region: CASSIDHGEAAYEQYF. CDR3 DNA: TGTGCCAGTAGTATAGATCACGGCGAGGCGGCCTACGAGCAGTACTTC.

The chain joins TRBV29-1 to TRBJ2-2; TRBD1 aligns across 11 bases. CDR3 length: 14 amino acids. The V gene end was trimmed by 5 bases and the J gene end by 6 bases; junction bases not matched to a gene: 5. Germline loops: CDR1 SQVTM, CDR2 ANQGSEA. The DNA for the CDR3 is TGCAGCGTTTACGGGACAGGGGGGGCCGGGGAGCTGTTTTTT. Translating gives CSVYGTGGAGELFF.

This clone was seen just once. The chain couples TRBV6-5 to TRBJ1-2; possible D gene TRBD1, 6 bases. Trimming pared 5 bases from V and 2 bases from J, leaving 9 bases between. The CDR3 covers 13 residues. The germline V gene has CDR1 MNHEY and CDR2 SVGAGI. CDR3 in amino acids: CASSKGGNYGYTF. In DNA form, the CDR3 reads TGTGCCAGCAGTAAGGGGGGGAACTATGGCTACACCTTC.

The rearrangement links TRBV19 to TRBJ2-7; the D call may be TRBD1 or TRBD2 (5 bases each). The germline CDR1 and CDR2 sequences are LNHDA and SQIVND (reference sequence). The CDR3 runs to 12 residues. V was clipped by 3 bases and J by 3 bases, with 6 bases between them. The CDR3 sequence is CASSMRGYEQYF. Here the CDR3 DNA reads TGTGCCAGTAGTATGAGGGGCTACGAGCAGTACTTC. The full variable domain, rest sourced from reference TRBV19 and TRBJ2-7, is DGGITQSPKYLFRKEGQNVTLSCEQNLNHDAMYWYRQDPGQGLRLIYYSQIVNDFQKGDIAEGYSVSREKKESFPLTVTSAQKNPTAFYLCASSMRGYEQYFGPGTRLTVT.

The V gene is TRBV19, the J gene TRBJ1-1; no firm D call. CDR1 is LNHDA and CDR2 is SQIVND in the germline V gene (reference sequence). V lost 4 bases and J 1 base, leaving 10 bases between the germline ends. The length of the CDR3 is 14 residues. In DNA form, the CDR3 reads TGTGCCAGTAGTAAGGGAGGAGCGAACACTGAAGCTTTCTTT. Encoded protein: CASSKGGANTEAFF. The full variable domain, completed using reference TRBV19 and TRBJ1-1, is DGGITQSPKYLFRKEGQNVTLSCEQNLNHDAMYWYRQDPGQGLRLIYYSQIVNDFQKGDIAEGYSVSREKKESFPLTVTSAQKNPTAFYLCASSKGGANTEAFFGQGTRLTVV.